This is a list of T cell receptor beta chains from one sample in a study of T cell responses to AZD1222 COVID-19 vaccine. Repertoires were generated with immunoSEQ multiplex PCR, while TCRdb's copy carries only in-frame clones and drops some. The sample contains tens of thousands of clones, more than 60% of which appear only once. The sample consisted of peripheral blood, taken on day 0 of MenACWY control vaccination. The receptors were gathered from an adult in good health. Each CDR3 is given with its conserved first and last residue. A D gene is named only where the DNA matches it firmly. Clone size, where shown, is once, few, many, or a class for clones that have expanded.

NA	TRBV5-1	15	TRBJ1-1	NA	CASSLRGLVGTEAFF	TGCGCCAGCAGCTTGAGAGGGCTCGTGGGCACTGAAGCTTTCTTT
NA	TRBV30	14	TRBJ1-6	NA	CAWSVLGGNSPLHF	TGTGCCTGGAGTGTCCTGGGTGGTAATTCACCCCTCCACTTT
NA	TRBV5-1	15	TRBJ1-4	NA	CASSLLGDMGEKLFF	TGCGCCAGCAGCTTGTTGGGGGACATGGGGGAAAAACTGTTTTTT
NA	TRBV9	15	TRBJ1-6	NA	CASSAPGPNNSPLHF	TGTGCCAGCAGCGCCCCGGGACCGAATAATTCACCCCTCCACTTT
TRBD2	TRBV7-8	17	TRBJ2-3	once	CASSTTLADLATDTQYF	TGTGCCAGCAGCACGACCCTAGCGGACTTAGCCACAGATACGCAGTATTTT
NA	TRBV5-6	14	TRBJ1-2	NA	CASSLGQGYYGYTF	TGTGCCAGCAGCTTGGGGCAGGGCTACTATGGCTACACCTTC
NA	TRBV28	13	TRBJ1-5	once	CASSLDSNQPQHF	TGTGCCAGCAGTTTAGATAGCAATCAGCCCCAGCATTTT
NA	TRBV12-5	13	TRBJ1-1	once	CASGLGGSTEAFF	TGTGCTAGTGGTTTGGGAGGGAGCACTGAAGCTTTCTTT
NA	TRBV25-1	15	TRBJ2-2	NA	CASSDPGRNTGELFF	TGTGCCAGCAGTGACCCGGGACGGAACACCGGGGAGCTGTTTTTT
NA	TRBV30	13	TRBJ1-2	NA	CASDRTKGQGYTF	TGTGCCTCCGACAGAACTAAAGGGCAAGGCTACACCTTC
TRBD1	TRBV28	18	TRBJ1-5	NA	CASPPGQGDYISNQPQHF	TGTGCCAGCCCTCCGGGACAGGGGGATTACATTAGCAATCAGCCCCAGCATTTT
TRBD1	TRBV9	14	TRBJ1-6	NA	CASSGQGGNSPLHF	TGTGCCAGCAGCGGACAGGGGGGGAATTCACCCCTCCACTTT
NA	TRBV3-1/TRBV3-2	11	TRBJ1-1	NA	CASRAAGEAFF	TGTGCCAGCAGAGCAGCGGGTGAAGCTTTCTTT
NA	TRBV2	13	TRBJ1-2	NA	CASSSEVLYGYTF	TGTGCCAGCTCCTCCGAAGTACTCTATGGCTACACCTTC
TRBD1	TRBV28	13	TRBJ2-1	NA	CASSLTGVNEQFF	TGTGCCAGCAGTTTGACAGGGGTCAATGAGCAGTTCTTC